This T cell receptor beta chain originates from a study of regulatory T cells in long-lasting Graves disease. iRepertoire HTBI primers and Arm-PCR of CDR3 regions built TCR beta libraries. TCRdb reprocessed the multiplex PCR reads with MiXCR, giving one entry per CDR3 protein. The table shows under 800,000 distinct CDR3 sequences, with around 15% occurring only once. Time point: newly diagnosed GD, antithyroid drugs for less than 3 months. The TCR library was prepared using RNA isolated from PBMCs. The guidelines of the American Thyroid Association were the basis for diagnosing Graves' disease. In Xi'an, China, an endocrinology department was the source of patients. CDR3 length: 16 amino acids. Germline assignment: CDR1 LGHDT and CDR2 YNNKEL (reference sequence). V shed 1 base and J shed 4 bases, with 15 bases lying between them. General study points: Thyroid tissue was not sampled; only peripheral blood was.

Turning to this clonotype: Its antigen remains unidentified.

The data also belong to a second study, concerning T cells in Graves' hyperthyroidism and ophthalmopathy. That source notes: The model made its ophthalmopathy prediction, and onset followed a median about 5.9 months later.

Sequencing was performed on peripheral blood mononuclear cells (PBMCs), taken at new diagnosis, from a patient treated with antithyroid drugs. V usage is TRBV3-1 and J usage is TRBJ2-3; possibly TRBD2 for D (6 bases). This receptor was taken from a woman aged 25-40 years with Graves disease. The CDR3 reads CASSQVAAGRPDTQYF. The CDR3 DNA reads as TGTGCCAGCAGCCAAGTTGCGGCGGGGAGGCCAGATACGCAGTATTTT.